This paragraph covers one T cell receptor (beta chain) sequence. Its antigen is still unknown. Within one base of it there is no much larger clone, and no base qualities were kept. Genomic DNA was isolated from the sorted cells so that the TCRbeta CDR3 region could be sequenced. The immunoSEQ Assay was used for sequencing of TCRbeta CDR3 regions. The table was pulled from immuneACCESS by TCRdb, which kept in-frame rearrangements only. Such tables lose some clones; where checked, under half of the loss comes from unresolved V genes, and the rest has no known cause. The sample yields fewer than 30,000 clones; 65% to 80% were counted once. The ten largest clones represent about 29% of the sample. This entry comes from a study of OX40 agonist ivuxolimab in advanced cancers. For the study in its entirety: Ivuxolimab was a fully human IgG2 agonistic monoclonal antibody targeting the costimulatory receptor OX40 (CD134). The paper describes the monotherapy dose-escalation part (N = 52 patients) of the phase I trial of ivuxolimab. Of the approximately 54 patients in dose escalation, 19 had hepatocellular carcinoma, approximately 15 had melanoma, 9 had renal cell carcinoma and 9 had head and neck cancer. Patients were allowed to have had prior anti-PD-1, anti-PD-L1 or anti-CTLA-4 therapy, and around 40% of the dose-escalation patients had previously received checkpoint inhibitors. The point of sequencing TCRbeta in the periphery was to test whether ivuxolimab changed TCR sequence diversity and drove clonal T-cell expansion. In the dose-escalation cohort, more than 80% of patients were male, and the mean age was roughly 56 years with a range of roughly 20 to 80. Intravenous ivuxolimab was administered to patients every 2 weeks at six dose levels: 0.01, 0.1, 0.3, 1.5, 3 and 10 mg/kg. Partial responses occurred in three dose-escalation patients, of whom one had hepatocellular carcinoma and two had cutaneous melanoma. Broader findings and caveats from the paper: Which antigens the clonally expanded peripheral T cells were specific for was not determined. After ivuxolimab, CD8+ T cells had more expanded clones than CD4+ T cells on average. Low levels of normalized T-cell clonal expansion were also shown by some nonresponding patients. Clonal expansion of both CD4+ and CD8+ blood T cells was observed from baseline to week 6 at doses 0.1 to 3.0 mg/kg. In the 0.1-3.0 mg/kg groups, partial responders had among the lowest normalized peripheral clonal expansion, particularly in CD8+ T cells.

The CDR3 measures 16 amino acids from cysteine to phenylalanine. Kept here is only the CDR3 DNA, which spans 48 bases and is read in frame from base 1. Via the germline V gene, CDR1 is SGHVS and CDR2 FQNEAQ. V drops 0 bases and J drops 4 bases, leaving 16 bases in between. Patients with a history of autoimmune disease or receiving systemic immunosuppression were excluded from the trial. In every dose cohort, peripheral blood was drawn for TCR sequencing at baseline, cycle 4 day 1, and cycle 7 day 1. Samples came from an open-label, multicenter, first-in-human phase I dose-escalation trial of ivuxolimab. The trial enrolled adults with locally advanced or metastatic head and neck squamous cell, hepatocellular, melanoma or renal cell carcinoma. Before TCR sequencing, CD4+ and CD8+ T cells were separately sorted from peripheral blood.

The rearranged segments are TRBV7-8 and TRBJ2-7; matching of 6 bases hints at TRBD1 as the D gene. The sample consisted of CD4+ or CD8+ T cells sorted from blood, taken in a trial of the OX40 agonist ivuxolimab. This receptor was identified in an adult with an advanced solid tumor such as melanoma, head and neck, liver or kidney cancer. DNA sequence: TGTGCCAGCAGCTTAGCATCGGGACACCCCAGGTACGAGCAGTACTTC. It encodes CASSLASGHPRYEQYF.